The present T cell receptor (beta chain) was sequenced within a study of blood T cell repertoires in COVID-19. TCRdb's table, derived via immunoSEQ multiplex PCR, lists solely in-frame clones and lacks some. Seen here are tens of thousands of clones, roughly 88% observed once, and the top ten hold under 6.5%. Germline values: CDR1 MGHRA, CDR2 YSYEKL. V was clipped by 0 bases and J by 0 bases, with 14 bases between them. CDR3 size: 18 residues. Sequencing input: peripheral blood. This clonotype was sampled from a man in his fifties or sixties with active COVID-19. The rearrangement joins TRBV4-1 to TRBJ1-4; D is undetermined. CDR3 nucleotides: TGCGCCAGCAGCCAAGATACGTCAGAACCTGCAACTAATGAAAAACTGTTTTTT. It encodes CASSQDTSEPATNEKLFF.